This T cell receptor (beta chain) was recovered during a study of radiotherapy plus CTLA-4 blockade in lung cancer. Study-level background: Objective responses were seen in around 19% of patients, disease control in approximately 29%.

Produced via immunoSEQ multiplex PCR; TCRdb's table is partial and in-frame only. There are about 87,000 clones in the sample; about 87% occur only once, and approximately 15% lies in the top ten. To note about this clone: Its matching antigen is unknown.

The CDR3 has 18 amino acids. Trimming took off 0 bases at V and 0 bases at J, with 18 bases between the two ends. Germline V lookup: CDR1 SGHTA, CDR2 FQGNSA. Study findings and constraints: Early blood T cell clone changes and increased post-radiation serum interferon-beta were reportedly the strongest response predictors. In blood, tumor-derived TCR clones expanded after radiotherapy plus ipilimumab.

This clonotype was obtained from a human donor with non-small cell lung cancer that progressed on radiotherapy plus ipilimumab. Sequenced material: peripheral blood, taken from a patient treated with radiotherapy plus ipilimumab. V usage is TRBV7-2 and J usage is TRBJ2-7, with D perhaps TRBD2 (6 bases). CDR3 loop: CASSLALGGHRSSYEQYF. The CDR3 coding sequence is TGTGCCAGCAGCTTAGCCCTGGGGGGTCACAGGAGCTCCTACGAGCAGTACTTC.